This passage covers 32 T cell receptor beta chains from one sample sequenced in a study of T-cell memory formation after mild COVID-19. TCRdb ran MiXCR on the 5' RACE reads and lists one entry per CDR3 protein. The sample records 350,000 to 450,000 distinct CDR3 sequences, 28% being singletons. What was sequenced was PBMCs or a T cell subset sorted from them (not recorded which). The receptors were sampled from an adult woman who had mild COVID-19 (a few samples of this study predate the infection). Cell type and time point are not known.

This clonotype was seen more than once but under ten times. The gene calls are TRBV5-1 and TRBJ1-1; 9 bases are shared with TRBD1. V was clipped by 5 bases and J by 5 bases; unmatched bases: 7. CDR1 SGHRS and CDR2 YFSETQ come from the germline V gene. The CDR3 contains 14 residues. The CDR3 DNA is TGCGCCAGCAGTTTGTCCGGACAGGGGACTGAAGCTTTCTTT. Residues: CASSLSGQGTEAFF.

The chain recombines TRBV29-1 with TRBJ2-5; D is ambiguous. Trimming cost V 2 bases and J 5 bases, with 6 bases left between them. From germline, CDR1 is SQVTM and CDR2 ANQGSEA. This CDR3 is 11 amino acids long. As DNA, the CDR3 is TGCAGCGTTGAAATCGGGGAGACCCAGTACTTC. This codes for CSVEIGETQYF.

CDR3 nucleotides: TGCGCCAGCAGCCCCACGGACTGGTTAGAGACCCAGTACTTC. Amino acid sequence: CASSPTDWLETQYF. The chain combines TRBV5-1 with TRBJ2-5, with a weak D call TRBD2 (5 bases). The germline V gene encodes CDR1 SGHRS and CDR2 YFSETQ. V shed 4 bases and J shed 4 bases, with 14 bases lying between them. This CDR3 contains 14 residues.

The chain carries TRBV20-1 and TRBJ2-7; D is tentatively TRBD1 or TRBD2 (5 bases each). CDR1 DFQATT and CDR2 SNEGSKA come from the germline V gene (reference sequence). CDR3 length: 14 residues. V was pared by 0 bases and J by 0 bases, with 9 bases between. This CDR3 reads CSARDMGTSYEQYF. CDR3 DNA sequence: TGCAGTGCTAGAGATATGGGGACCTCCTACGAGCAGTACTTC.

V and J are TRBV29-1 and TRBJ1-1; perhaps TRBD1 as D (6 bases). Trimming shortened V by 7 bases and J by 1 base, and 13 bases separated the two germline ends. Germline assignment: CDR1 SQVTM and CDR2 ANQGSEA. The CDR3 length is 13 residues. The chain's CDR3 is CSGGRQENTEAFF. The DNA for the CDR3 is TGCAGCGGGGGACGACAGGAGAACACTGAAGCTTTCTTT.

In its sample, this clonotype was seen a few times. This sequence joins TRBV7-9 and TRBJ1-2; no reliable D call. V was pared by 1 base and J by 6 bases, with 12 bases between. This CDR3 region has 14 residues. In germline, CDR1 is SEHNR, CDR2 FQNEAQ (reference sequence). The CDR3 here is CASSLGTQTNGYTF. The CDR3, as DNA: TGTGCCAGCAGCTTAGGGACCCAGACAAATGGCTACACCTTC.

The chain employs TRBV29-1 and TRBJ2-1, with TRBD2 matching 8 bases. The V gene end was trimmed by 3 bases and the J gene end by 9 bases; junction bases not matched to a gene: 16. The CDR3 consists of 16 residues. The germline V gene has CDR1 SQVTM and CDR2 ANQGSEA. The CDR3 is CSVDVKFTAGGGEQFF. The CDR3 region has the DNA TGCAGCGTTGACGTTAAGTTTACGGCGGGGGGTGGTGAGCAGTTCTTC.

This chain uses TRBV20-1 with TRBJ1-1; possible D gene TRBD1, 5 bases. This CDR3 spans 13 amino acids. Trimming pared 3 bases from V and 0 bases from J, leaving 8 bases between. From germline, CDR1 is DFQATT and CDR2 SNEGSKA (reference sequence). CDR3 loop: CSARQGLNTEAFF. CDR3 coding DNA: TGCAGTGCTAGGCAGGGTCTGAACACTGAAGCTTTCTTT.

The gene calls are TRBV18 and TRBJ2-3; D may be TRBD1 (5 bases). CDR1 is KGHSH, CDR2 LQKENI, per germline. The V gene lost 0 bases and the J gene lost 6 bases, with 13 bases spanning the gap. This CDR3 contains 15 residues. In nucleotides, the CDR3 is TGTGCCAGCTCACCACCTGGCAGGGCGAGTGATACGCAGTATTTT. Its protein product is CASSPPGRASDTQYF.

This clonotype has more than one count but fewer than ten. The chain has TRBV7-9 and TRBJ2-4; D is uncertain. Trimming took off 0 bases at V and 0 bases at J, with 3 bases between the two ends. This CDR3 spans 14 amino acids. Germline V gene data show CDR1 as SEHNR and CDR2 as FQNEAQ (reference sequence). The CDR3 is CASSLAAAKNIQYF. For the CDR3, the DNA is TGTGCCAGCAGCTTAGCGGCAGCCAAAAACATTCAGTACTTC. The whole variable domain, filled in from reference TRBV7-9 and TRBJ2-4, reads DTGVSQNPRHKITKRGQNVTFRCDPISEHNRLYWYRQTLGQGPEFLTYFQNEAQLEKSRLLSDRFSAERPKGSFSTLEIQRTEQGDSAMYLCASSLAAAKNIQYFGAGTRLSVL.

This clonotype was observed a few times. The CDR3 DNA is TGTGCCAGCAGCCCTGAACCGGGGTGGGCAGATACGCAGTATTTT. This translates into CASSPEPGWADTQYF. The chain carries TRBV7-2 and TRBJ2-3, with TRBD2 as a possible D gene (5 bases). CDR1 and CDR2 from the germline V gene are SGHTA and FQGNSA. Trimming cost V 5 bases and J 4 bases, with 16 bases left between them. This CDR3 comprises 15 residues.

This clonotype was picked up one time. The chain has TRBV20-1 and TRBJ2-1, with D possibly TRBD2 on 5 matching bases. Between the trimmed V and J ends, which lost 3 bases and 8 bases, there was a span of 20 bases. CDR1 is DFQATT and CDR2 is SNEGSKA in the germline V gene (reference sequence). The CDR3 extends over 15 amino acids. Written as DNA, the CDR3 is TGCAGTGCTAGCGCCCCCGAGGGCAGCCTCCATGAGCAGTTCTTC. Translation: CSASAPEGSLHEQFF.

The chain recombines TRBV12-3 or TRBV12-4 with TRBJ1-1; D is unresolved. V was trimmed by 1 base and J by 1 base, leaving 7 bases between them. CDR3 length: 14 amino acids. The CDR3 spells CASSLGSRNTEAFF. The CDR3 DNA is TGTGCCAGCAGTTTAGGTAGCAGGAACACTGAAGCTTTCTTT.

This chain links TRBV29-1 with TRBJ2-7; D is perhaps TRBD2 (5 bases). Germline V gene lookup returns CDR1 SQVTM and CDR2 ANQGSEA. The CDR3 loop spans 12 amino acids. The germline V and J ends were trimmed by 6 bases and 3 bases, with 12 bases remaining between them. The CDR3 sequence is CSVLGVFYEQYF. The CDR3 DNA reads TGCAGCGTCCTCGGGGTGTTCTACGAGCAGTACTTC.

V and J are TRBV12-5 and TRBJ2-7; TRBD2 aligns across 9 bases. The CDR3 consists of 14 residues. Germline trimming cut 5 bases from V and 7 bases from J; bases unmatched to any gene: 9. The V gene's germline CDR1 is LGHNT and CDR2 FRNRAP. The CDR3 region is CASGQREAAWEQYF. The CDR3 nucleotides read TGTGCTAGTGGTCAGCGGGAGGCCGCGTGGGAGCAGTACTTC.

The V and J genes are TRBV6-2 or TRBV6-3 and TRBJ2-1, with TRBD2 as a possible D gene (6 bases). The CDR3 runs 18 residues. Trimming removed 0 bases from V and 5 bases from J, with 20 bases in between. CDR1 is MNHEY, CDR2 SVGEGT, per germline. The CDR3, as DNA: TGTGCCAGCAGTTACTCCCATTCAGCCCGGGGGTCTGACAATGAGCAGTTCTTC. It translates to CASSYSHSARGSDNEQFF.

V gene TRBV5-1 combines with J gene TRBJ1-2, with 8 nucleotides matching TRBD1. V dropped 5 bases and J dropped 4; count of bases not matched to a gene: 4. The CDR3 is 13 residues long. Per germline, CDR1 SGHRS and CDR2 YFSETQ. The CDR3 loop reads CASRDRALYGYTF. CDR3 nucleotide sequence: TGCGCCAGCAGGGACAGGGCACTCTATGGCTACACCTTC.

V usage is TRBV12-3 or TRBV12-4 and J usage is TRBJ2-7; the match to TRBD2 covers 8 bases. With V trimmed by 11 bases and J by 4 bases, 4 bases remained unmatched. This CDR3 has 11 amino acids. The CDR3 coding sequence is TGTGCCGCGGGGGGCCTATACGAGCAGTACTTC. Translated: CAAGGLYEQYF.

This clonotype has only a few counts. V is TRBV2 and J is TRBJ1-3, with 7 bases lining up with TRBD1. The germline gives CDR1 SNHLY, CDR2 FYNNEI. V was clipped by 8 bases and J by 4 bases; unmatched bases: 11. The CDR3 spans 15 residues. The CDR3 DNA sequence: TGTGCCAGCGAAAAAGAGGGGGCGCAGGGAAACACCATATATTTT. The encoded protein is CASEKEGAQGNTIYF.

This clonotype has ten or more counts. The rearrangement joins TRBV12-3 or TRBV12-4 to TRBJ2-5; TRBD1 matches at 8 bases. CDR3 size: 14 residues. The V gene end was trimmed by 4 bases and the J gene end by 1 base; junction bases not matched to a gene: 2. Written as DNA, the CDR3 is TGTGCCAGCAGTTATGGACAGGGCCAAGAGACCCAGTACTTC. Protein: CASSYGQGQETQYF.

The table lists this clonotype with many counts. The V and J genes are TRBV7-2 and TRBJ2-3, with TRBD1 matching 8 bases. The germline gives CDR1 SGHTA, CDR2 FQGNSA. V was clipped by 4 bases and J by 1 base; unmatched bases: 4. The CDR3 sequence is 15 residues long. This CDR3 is CASSSDRGGTDTQYF. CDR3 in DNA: TGTGCCAGCAGCTCCGACAGGGGTGGCACAGATACGCAGTATTTT.

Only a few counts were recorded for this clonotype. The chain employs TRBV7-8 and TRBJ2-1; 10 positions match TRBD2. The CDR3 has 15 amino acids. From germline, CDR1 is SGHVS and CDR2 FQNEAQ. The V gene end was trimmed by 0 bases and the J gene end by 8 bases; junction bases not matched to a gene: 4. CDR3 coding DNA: TGTGCCAGCAGCTTAGCGTCTAGCGGGAGTTATGAGCAGTTCTTC. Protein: CASSLASSGSYEQFF.

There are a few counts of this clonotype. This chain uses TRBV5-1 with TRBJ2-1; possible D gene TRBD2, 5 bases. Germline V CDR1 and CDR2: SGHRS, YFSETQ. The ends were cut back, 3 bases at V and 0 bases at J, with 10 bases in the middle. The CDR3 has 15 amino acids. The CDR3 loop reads CASSWTHSSYNEQFF. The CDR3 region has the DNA TGCGCCAGCAGCTGGACTCATAGCTCCTACAATGAGCAGTTCTTC.

The CDR3 nucleotides read TGTGCCAGCAGCTGGGAGGAGACCCAGTACTTC. Translating it yields CASSWEETQYF. The chain combines TRBV5-6 with TRBJ2-5, with D perhaps TRBD2 (5 bases). Germline V gene lookup returns CDR1 SGHDT and CDR2 YYEEEE. The V end was cut by 3 bases, the J end by 5 bases, with 5 bases between. The CDR3 has 11 residues.

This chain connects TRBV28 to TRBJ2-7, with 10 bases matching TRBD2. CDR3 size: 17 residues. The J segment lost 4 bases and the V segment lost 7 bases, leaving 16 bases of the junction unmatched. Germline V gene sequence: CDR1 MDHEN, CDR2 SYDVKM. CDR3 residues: CASNRLIAGGKGYEQYF. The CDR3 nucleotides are TGTGCCAGCAATCGACTGATAGCGGGGGGCAAGGGGTACGAGCAGTACTTC.

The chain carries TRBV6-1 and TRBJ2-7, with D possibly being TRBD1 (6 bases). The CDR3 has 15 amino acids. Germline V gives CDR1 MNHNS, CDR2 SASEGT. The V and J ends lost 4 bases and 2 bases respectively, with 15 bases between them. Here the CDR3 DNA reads TGTGCCAGCAGTGGTCACGGGACAATTCCCTACGAGCAGTACTTC. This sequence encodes CASSGHGTIPYEQYF.

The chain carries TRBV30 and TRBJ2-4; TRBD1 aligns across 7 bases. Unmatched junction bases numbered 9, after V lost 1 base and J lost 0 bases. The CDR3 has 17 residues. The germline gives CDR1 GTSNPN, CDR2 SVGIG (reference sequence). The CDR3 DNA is TGTGCCTGGAGTGATGGACAGGAGACTCTAGCCAAAAACATTCAGTACTTC. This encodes CAWSDGQETLAKNIQYF.

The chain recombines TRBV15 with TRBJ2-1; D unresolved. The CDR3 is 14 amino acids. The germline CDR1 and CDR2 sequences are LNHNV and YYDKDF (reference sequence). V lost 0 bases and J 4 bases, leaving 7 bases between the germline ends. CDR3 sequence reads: CATSRDSLYNEQFF. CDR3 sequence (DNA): TGTGCCACCAGCAGAGATAGTCTTTACAATGAGCAGTTCTTC.

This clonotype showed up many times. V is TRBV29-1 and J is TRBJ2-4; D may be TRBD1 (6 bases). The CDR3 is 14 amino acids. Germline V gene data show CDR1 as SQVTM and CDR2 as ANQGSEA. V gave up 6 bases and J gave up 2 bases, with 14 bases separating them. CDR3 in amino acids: CSVGTMFSKNIQYF. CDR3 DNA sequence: TGCAGCGTGGGGACAATGTTTTCCAAAAACATTCAGTACTTC. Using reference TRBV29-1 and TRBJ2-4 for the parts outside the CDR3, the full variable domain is SAVISQKPSRDICQRGTSLTIQCQVDSQVTMMFWYRQQPGQSLTLIATANQGSEATYESGFVIDKFPISRPNLTFSTLTVSNMSPEDSSIYLCSVGTMFSKNIQYFGAGTRLSVL.

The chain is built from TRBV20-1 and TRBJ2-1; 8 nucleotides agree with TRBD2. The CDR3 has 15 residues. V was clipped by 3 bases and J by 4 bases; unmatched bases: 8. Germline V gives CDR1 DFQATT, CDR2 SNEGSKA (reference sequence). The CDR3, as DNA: TGCAGTGCTAGGAGTAGCGGGGTTCCTTACAATGAGCAGTTCTTC. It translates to CSARSSGVPYNEQFF.

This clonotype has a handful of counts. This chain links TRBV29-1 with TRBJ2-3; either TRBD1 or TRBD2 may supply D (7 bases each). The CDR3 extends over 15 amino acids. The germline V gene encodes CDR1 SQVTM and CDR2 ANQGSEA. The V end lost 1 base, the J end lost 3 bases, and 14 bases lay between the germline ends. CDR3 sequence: CSVEAAGQLTDTQYF. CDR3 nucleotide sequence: TGCAGCGTTGAAGCAGCGGGACAGTTAACAGATACGCAGTATTTT.

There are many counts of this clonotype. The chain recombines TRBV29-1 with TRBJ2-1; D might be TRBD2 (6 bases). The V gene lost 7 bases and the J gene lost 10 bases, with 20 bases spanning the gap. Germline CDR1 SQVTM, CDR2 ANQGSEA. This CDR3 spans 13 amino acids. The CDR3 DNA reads TGCAGCGCCCGAGGCTGGGGGGATGGCGAGCAGTTCTTC. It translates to CSARGWGDGEQFF.